The source of this T cell receptor (beta chain) is a study of cytomegalovirus exposure and HLA in healthy donors. General study findings and limits: The study listed roughly 160 cytomegalovirus-associated TCR beta chains. Specificity of a few CMV-associated chains for CMV antigens was verified in vitro. Across donors, most TCRs were seen rarely, yet some public ones were widespread. A later analysis found first-cohort TCR clusters tended to co-occur in the 120 or so validation repertoires.

Using immunoSEQ multiplex PCR, the repertoire was profiled, and TCRdb retains in-frame clones only, with some absent. The repertoire holds 130,000 to 150,000 clones, with about 87% as singletons. Trimming removed 8 bases from V and 0 bases from J, with 10 bases in between. Germline V gene lookup returns CDR1 MNHNY and CDR2 SVGAGI (reference sequence). The CDR3 consists of 13 residues. Of note for this clone: No antigen is known for it.

This sequence joins TRBV6-6 and TRBJ1-1; D gene unclear. The material sequenced was PBMCs. This TCR was sampled from a man between 18 and 29 years old in good health and CMV-seropositive. CDR3 nucleotides: TGTGCCAGCGGGCAGAACTTGAACACTGAAGCTTTCTTT. It translates to CASGQNLNTEAFF.